Following are 5 T cell receptor beta chains from one sample sequenced in a study of cytomegalovirus exposure and HLA in healthy donors. Researchers ran the PCR with 60 Vbeta and 13 Jbeta primers. Clones were sequenced by immunoSEQ multiplex PCR, and TCRdb holds only the in-frame ones, with some missing. The table lists around 100,000 clones, 75% to 90% of them singletons. Material: PBMCs. The receptors were sampled from a man between 40 and 49 years old in good health and CMV-seronegative.

The chain has TRBV30 and TRBJ1-1; the D gene is possibly TRBD1 (5 bases). The ends were cut back, 3 bases at V and 5 bases at J, with 16 bases in the middle. The CDR3 runs 14 residues. CDR1 GTSNPN and CDR2 SVGIG come from the germline V gene (reference sequence). The CDR3 region has the DNA TGTGCCTGGAGCCCCTTGGGTGGGGGGACTGAAGCTTTCTTT. Encoded protein: CAWSPLGGGTEAFF.

This clone was detected only a few times. The rearrangement links TRBV19 to TRBJ2-2, with 15 bases identical to TRBD2. Germline V CDR1 and CDR2: LNHDA, SQIVND (reference sequence). V lost 8 bases and J lost 9; bases outside the gene matches: 13. This CDR3 contains 17 residues. The CDR3 sequence is CASLPGLAGGGYRELFF. CDR3 sequence (DNA): TGTGCCAGTCTGCCGGGACTAGCGGGGGGAGGTTATCGGGAGCTGTTTTTT.

The CDR3 reads CAWSVIGKNTEAFF. In DNA, the CDR3 is TGTGCCTGGAGTGTAATCGGGAAGAACACTGAAGCTTTCTTT. The V and J genes are TRBV30 and TRBJ1-1; D call uncertain. V shed 0 bases and J shed 1 base, with 9 bases lying between them. Germline V gene lookup returns CDR1 GTSNPN and CDR2 SVGIG (reference sequence). The CDR3 consists of 14 residues.

V and J are TRBV7-8 and TRBJ1-1; D is perhaps TRBD1 (6 bases). The CDR3 covers 15 residues. Germline V lookup: CDR1 SGHVS, CDR2 FQNEAQ. Trimming pared 2 bases from V and 4 bases from J, leaving 14 bases between. CDR3 in DNA: TGTGCCAGCAGCTTATTTACAGGGCGAAGCACTGAAGCTTTCTTT. Protein product: CASSLFTGRSTEAFF. Together with reference TRBV7-8 and TRBJ1-1, the CDR3 gives the full variable domain: GAGVSQSPRYKVAKRGQDVALRCDPISGHVSLFWYQQALGQGPEFLTYFQNEAQLDKSGLPSDRFFAERPEGSVSTLKIQRTQQEDSAVYLCASSLFTGRSTEAFFGQGTRLTVV.

The rearrangement links TRBV11-1 to TRBJ2-3, with D hard to call. V was trimmed by 6 bases and J by 2 bases, leaving 9 bases between them. Germline CDR1 is SGHAT and CDR2 is FQDESV (reference sequence). The CDR3 spans 13 residues. Here the CDR3 DNA reads TGTGCCAGCAGATCCGGGTCCACAGATACGCAGTATTTT. Amino acids: CASRSGSTDTQYF.